Below, 16 T cell receptor beta chains from the same sample are listed, as sequenced in a study of shared clonotypes between healthy human individuals. Clones were sequenced by immunoSEQ multiplex PCR, and TCRdb holds only the in-frame ones, with some missing. The profile shows hundreds of thousands of clones, about 76% of them singletons. The sequenced sample was PBMCs. These TCRs come from a woman aged 40 to 50 in good health. Some clones in this sample may be carry-over from other donors' samples.

The chain joins TRBV28 to TRBJ1-1; D possibly corresponds to TRBD1 (5 bases). V was trimmed by 6 bases and J by 3 bases, leaving 20 bases between them. Germline lookup yields CDR1 MDHEN and CDR2 SYDVKM. This CDR3 has 16 amino acids. CDR3 DNA sequence: TGTGCCAGCAGCATCTTAGGGGCGGTAGGGCACACTGAAGCTTTCTTT. This gives the protein CASSILGAVGHTEAFF.

This chain connects TRBV5-1 to TRBJ1-1, with D perhaps TRBD1 (6 bases). Between the trimmed V and J ends, which lost 4 bases and 4 bases, there was a span of 17 bases. CDR1 and CDR2 (germline): SGHRS, YFSETQ. The CDR3 sequence is 15 residues long. The CDR3 sequence is CASSPGRQEGTEAFF. The CDR3 region has the DNA TGCGCCAGCAGCCCTGGTCGACAGGAGGGCACTGAAGCTTTCTTT.

The DNA of the CDR3 is TGTGCCAGCCAGGGGTCCTGGAACAATGAGCAGTTCTTC. Translation gives CASQGSWNNEQFF. J is TRBJ2-1 and V is TRBV6-1; TRBD1 is a possible D gene (6 bases). Germline-derived CDR1 and CDR2 are MNHNS and SASEGT. This CDR3 is 13 amino acids long. V lost 8 bases to trimming and J lost 5 bases, with 13 bases between them.

The V gene is TRBV9, the J gene TRBJ2-3; 7 nucleotides align to TRBD2. The CDR3 totals 15 residues. Germline V gene data show CDR1 as SGDLS and CDR2 as YYNGEE. The trim removed 3 bases at V and 0 bases at J, leaving 4 bases unmatched. The DNA of the CDR3 is TGTGCCAGCAGCGCGACTAGCCGTAGCACAGATACGCAGTATTTT. Translating it yields CASSATSRSTDTQYF.

This chain uses TRBV7-9 with TRBJ1-1; tentatively, D is TRBD1 (5 bases). Trimming shortened V by 6 bases and J by 0 bases, and 14 bases separated the two germline ends. The CDR3 consists of 15 residues. The germline gives CDR1 SEHNR, CDR2 FQNEAQ (reference sequence). The CDR3 DNA reads TGTGCCAGCAGAGAGAATAAGGGGATGAACACTGAAGCTTTCTTT. Translated, it gives CASRENKGMNTEAFF.

The chain recombines TRBV6-5 with TRBJ2-7, with 9 positions matching TRBD2. From germline, CDR1 is MNHEY and CDR2 SVGAGI. The CDR3 totals 13 residues. After removal of 7 bases from V and 5 bases from J, the junction contained 6 bases not matched to a gene. DNA for the CDR3: TGTGCCAGCACCGGGACTAGCTTCCACGAGCAGTACTTC. As protein: CASTGTSFHEQYF.

In regard to this clone: A much larger clone lies a single base off, so this may be a read error. This same CDR3 is encoded by further DNA sequences in the sample. The genes are TRBV5-6 and TRBJ2-5, with D maybe TRBD1 (6 bases). The CDR3 totals 15 residues. The germline V gene encodes CDR1 SGHDT and CDR2 YYEEEE. The CDR3: CASSSTRGYQETQYF. As DNA, the CDR3 is TGTGCCAGTAGCTCAACTAGGGGGTACCAAGAGACCCAGTACTTC.

The CDR3 DNA is TGTGCCAGTAGTATAGGTGGCAGGGGGTATGCAGATACGCAGTATTTT. Translating gives CASSIGGRGYADTQYF. V gene TRBV19 combines with J gene TRBJ2-3, with TRBD1 matching over 7 bases. From germline, CDR1 is LNHDA and CDR2 SQIVND (reference sequence). The ends lost 1 base at V and 4 bases at J; junction bases unmatched: 8. This CDR3 contains 16 residues. Together with reference TRBV19 and TRBJ2-3, the CDR3 gives the full variable domain: DGGITQSPKYLFRKEGQNVTLSCEQNLNHDAMYWYRQDPGQGLRLIYYSQIVNDFQKGDIAEGYSVSREKKESFPLTVTSAQKNPTAFYLCASSIGGRGYADTQYFGPGTRLTVL.

This clone was recorded many times. The V gene is TRBV10-2, the J gene TRBJ2-7, with D maybe TRBD1 (5 bases). V dropped 6 bases and J dropped 0 bases, with 6 bases sitting between them. Germline values: CDR1 WSHSY, CDR2 SAAADI. This CDR3 has 12 residues. The CDR3 nucleotides are TGCGCCAGCAGGGACAACTCCTACGAGCAGTACTTC. Translation gives CASRDNSYEQYF.

The CDR3, as DNA: TGCGCCAGCAGCCCGCCTTATCTTAGCGGGATAATCTACAATGAGCAGTTCTTC. Amino acid sequence: CASSPPYLSGIIYNEQFF. This chain connects TRBV4-1 to TRBJ2-1; 8 bases agree with TRBD2. V dropped 4 bases and J dropped 3; count of bases not matched to a gene: 14. In germline, CDR1 is MGHRA, CDR2 YSYEKL. The CDR3 contains 18 residues.

The gene calls are TRBV5-1 and TRBJ2-3, with a tentative D call TRBD2 (6 bases). V gave up 6 bases and J gave up 2 bases, with 16 bases separating them. CDR3 length equals 15 residues. Germline lookup yields CDR1 SGHRS and CDR2 YFSETQ. The CDR3 is CASTKLGGNTDTQYF. In DNA, the CDR3 is TGCGCCAGCACTAAATTAGGCGGGAACACAGATACGCAGTATTTT.

The table lists this clone with a count of one. A far more abundant clone sits one base away, making this likely a read error. V usage is TRBV5-4 and J usage is TRBJ2-7; no reliable D call. Trimming left V 2 bases short and J 0 bases short, with 0 bases between. This CDR3 spans 11 amino acids. Germline V gives CDR1 SGHNT, CDR2 YYREEE (reference sequence). CDR3 in amino acids: CASSFSYEQYF. As DNA, the CDR3 is TGTGCCAGCAGCTTCTCCTACGAGCAGTACTTC.

The chain has TRBV7-3 and TRBJ2-7; TRBD1 matches 9 bases. CDR3 length: 13 amino acids. The germline CDR1 and CDR2 sequences are SGHTA and FQGTGA. V dropped 5 bases and J dropped 7; count of bases not matched to a gene: 6. CDR3 nucleotides: TGTGCCAGCAGCCCCGGGACAGGGAGAGAGCAGTACTTC. Protein product: CASSPGTGREQYF.

J is TRBJ2-1 and V is TRBV12-5, with 10 bases lining up with TRBD2. Germline CDR1 LGHNT, CDR2 FRNRAP. CDR3 length equals 15 residues. After removal of 2 bases from V and 8 bases from J, the junction contained 6 bases not matched to a gene. The DNA for the CDR3 is TGTGCTAGTGGTTTGTTTGGGCTAGCGGGAGATGAGCAGTTCTTC. Translated: CASGLFGLAGDEQFF.

The V and J genes are TRBV5-4 and TRBJ1-5, with D perhaps TRBD1 (5 bases). This CDR3 has 13 amino acids. V was shortened by 3 bases and J by 9 bases, with 13 bases between the two germline ends. Germline V gene sequence: CDR1 SGHNT, CDR2 YYREEE (reference sequence). CDR3 in DNA: TGTGCCAGCAGCTCGGACGGCCAGGGGCCCCAGCATTTT. Its protein is CASSSDGQGPQHF.

CDR3 in amino acids: CASSPASRGITEAFF. The CDR3 DNA is TGTGCCAGCAGCCCTGCTTCCAGGGGGATCACTGAAGCTTTCTTT. This chain links TRBV7-9 with TRBJ1-1; 7 bases match TRBD1. The CDR3 is made up of 15 amino acids. Germline CDR1 is SEHNR and CDR2 is FQNEAQ (reference sequence). With 5 bases clipped from V and 4 bases from J, the junction kept 10 bases outside the gene matches.